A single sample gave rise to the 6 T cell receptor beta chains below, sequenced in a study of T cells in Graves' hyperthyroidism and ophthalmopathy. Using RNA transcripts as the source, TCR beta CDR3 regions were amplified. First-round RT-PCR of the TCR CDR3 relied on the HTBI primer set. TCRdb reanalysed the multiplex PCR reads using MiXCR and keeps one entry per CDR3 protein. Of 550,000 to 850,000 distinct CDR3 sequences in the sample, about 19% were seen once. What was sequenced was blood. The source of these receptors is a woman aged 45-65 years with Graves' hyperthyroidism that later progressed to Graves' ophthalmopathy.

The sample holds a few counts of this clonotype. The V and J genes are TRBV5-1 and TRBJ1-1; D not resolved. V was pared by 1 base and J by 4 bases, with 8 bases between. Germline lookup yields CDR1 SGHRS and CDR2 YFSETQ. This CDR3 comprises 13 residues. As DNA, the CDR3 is TGCGCCAGCAGCTTGTCCGACTTCACTGAAGCTTTCTTT. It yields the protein CASSLSDFTEAFF.

The CDR3 is CSADLSRQGLNEQFF. CDR3 nucleotides: TGCAGTGCTGACCTTTCGAGACAGGGCCTTAATGAGCAGTTCTTC. J is TRBJ2-1 and V is TRBV20-1, with 7 bases lining up with TRBD1. The CDR3 contains 15 residues. With 5 bases clipped from V and 7 bases from J, the junction kept 14 bases outside the gene matches. Germline CDR1 reads DFQATT; CDR2 reads SNEGSKA (reference sequence).

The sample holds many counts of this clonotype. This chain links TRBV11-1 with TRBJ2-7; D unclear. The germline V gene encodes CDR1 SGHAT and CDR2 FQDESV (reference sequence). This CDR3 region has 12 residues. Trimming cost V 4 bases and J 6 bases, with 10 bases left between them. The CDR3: CASSSAGGEQYF. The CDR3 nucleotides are TGTGCCAGCAGCTCAGCCGGTGGCGAGCAGTACTTC.

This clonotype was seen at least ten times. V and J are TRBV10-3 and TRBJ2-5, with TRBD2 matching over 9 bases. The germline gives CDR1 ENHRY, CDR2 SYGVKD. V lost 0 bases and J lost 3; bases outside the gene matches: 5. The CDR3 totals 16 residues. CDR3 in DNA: TGTGCCATCAGTGAGTCGGATCTAGCGGGGAAAGAGACCCAGTACTTC. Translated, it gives CAISESDLAGKETQYF.

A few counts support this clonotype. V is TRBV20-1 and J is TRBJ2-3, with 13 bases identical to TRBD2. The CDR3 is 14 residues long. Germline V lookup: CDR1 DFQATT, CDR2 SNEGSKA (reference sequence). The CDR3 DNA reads TGCAGCGCAAAGGGACTAGCGGGGCCAGATACGCAGTATTTT. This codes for CSAKGLAGPDTQYF.

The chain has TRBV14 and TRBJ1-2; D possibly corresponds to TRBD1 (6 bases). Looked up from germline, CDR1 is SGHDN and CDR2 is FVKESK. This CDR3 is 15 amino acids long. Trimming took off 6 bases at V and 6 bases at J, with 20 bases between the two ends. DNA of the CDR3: TGTGCCAGCAGTGGCCCGGGGGACATAGGGGATGGCTACACCTTC. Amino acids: CASSGPGDIGDGYTF.